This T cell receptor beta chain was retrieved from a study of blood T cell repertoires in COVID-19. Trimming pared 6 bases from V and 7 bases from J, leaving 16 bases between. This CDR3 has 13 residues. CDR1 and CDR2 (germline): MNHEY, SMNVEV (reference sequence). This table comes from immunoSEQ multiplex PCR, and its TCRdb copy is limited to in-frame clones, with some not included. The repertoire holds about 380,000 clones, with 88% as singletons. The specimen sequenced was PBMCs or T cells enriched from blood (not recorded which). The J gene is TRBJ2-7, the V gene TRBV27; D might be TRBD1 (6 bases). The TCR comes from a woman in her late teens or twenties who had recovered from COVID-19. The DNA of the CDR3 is TGTGCCAGCAGCCGAAACCCAGGGGTGGAGCAGTACTTC. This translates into CASSRNPGVEQYF.